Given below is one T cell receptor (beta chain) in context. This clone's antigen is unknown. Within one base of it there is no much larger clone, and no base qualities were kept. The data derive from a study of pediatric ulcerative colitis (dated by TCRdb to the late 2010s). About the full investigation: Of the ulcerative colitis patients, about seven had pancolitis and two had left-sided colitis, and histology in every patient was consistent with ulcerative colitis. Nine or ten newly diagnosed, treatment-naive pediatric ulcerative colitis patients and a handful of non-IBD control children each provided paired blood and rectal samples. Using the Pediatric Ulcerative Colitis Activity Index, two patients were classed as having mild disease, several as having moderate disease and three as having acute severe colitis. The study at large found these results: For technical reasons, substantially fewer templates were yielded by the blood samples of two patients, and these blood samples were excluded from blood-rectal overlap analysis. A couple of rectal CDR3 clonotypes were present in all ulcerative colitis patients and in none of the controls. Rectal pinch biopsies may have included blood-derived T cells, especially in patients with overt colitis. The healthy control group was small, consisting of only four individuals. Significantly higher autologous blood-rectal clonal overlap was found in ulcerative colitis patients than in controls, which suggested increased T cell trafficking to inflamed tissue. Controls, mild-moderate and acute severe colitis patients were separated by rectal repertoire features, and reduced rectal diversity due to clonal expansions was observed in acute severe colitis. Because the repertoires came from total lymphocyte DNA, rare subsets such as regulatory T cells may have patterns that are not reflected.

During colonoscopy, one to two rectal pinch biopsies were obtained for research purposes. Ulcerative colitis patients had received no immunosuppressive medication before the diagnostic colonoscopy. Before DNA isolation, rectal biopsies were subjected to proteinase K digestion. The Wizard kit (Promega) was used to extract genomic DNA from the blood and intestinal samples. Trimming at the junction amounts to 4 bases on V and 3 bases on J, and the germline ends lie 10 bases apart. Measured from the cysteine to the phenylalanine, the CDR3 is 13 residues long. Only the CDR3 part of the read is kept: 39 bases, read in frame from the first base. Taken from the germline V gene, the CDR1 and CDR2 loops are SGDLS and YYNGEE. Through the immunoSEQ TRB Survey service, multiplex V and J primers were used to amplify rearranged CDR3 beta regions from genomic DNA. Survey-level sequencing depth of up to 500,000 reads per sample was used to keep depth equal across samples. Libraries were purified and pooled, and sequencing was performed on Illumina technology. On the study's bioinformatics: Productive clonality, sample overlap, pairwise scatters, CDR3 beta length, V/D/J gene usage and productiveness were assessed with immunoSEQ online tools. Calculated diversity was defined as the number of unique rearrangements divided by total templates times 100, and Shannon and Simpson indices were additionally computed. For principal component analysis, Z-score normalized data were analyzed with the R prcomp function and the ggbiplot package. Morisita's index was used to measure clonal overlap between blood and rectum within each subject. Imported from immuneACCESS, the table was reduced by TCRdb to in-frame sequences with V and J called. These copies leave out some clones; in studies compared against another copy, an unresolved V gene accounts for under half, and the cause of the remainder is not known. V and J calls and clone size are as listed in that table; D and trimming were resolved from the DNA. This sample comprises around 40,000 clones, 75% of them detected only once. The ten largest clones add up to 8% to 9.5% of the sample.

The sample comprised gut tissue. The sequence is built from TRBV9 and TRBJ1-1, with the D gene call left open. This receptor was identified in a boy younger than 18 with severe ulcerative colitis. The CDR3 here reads CASSLQAYTEAFF. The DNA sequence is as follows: TGTGCCAGCAGCCTGCAGGCTTACACTGAAGCTTTCTTT.